A single sample gave rise to the 8 T cell receptor beta chains below, sequenced in a study of blood T cell repertoires in COVID-19. The data were produced by immunoSEQ multiplex PCR, yet TCRdb's version contains in-frame clones alone and is incomplete. This sample has around 200,000 clones, with roughly 83% found just once. The sequencing sample was made of PBMCs or T cells enriched from blood (not recorded which). The source is a man in his forties with acute COVID-19.

The V gene is TRBV7-8, the J gene TRBJ2-7, with TRBD1 matching over 9 bases. Germline V gene data show CDR1 as SGHVS and CDR2 as FQNEAQ. The CDR3 runs 15 residues. Trimming took 0 bases from V and 3 from J; bases not matched to a gene: 3. CDR3 sequence reads: CASSLAGTGIYEQYF. The CDR3 DNA reads as TGTGCCAGCAGCTTAGCGGGGACAGGGATCTACGAGCAGTACTTC.

The rearrangement uses TRBV6-4 and TRBJ2-7, with 8 bases identical to TRBD2. CDR3 length equals 15 residues. Unmatched junction bases numbered 11, after V lost 1 base and J lost 9 bases. Germline CDR1 reads MRHNA; CDR2 reads SNTAGT. CDR3 nucleotide sequence: TGTGCCAGCAGTGACTTCACCCGGGACGCGGGAGGGCAGTACTTC. It is translated as CASSDFTRDAGGQYF.

In DNA form, the CDR3 reads TGTGCCAGCAGGAACGCGGGAAGTAACACTGAAGCTTTCTTT. It translates to CASRNAGSNTEAFF. V and J are TRBV28 and TRBJ1-1; D is ambiguous. The CDR3 contains 14 residues. The V end was cut by 6 bases, the J end by 2 bases, with 13 bases between. CDR1 is MDHEN, CDR2 SYDVKM, per germline.

V gene TRBV28 combines with J gene TRBJ2-6, with 8 bases lining up with TRBD1. Germline V gene sequence: CDR1 MDHEN, CDR2 SYDVKM. V dropped 0 bases and J dropped 4; count of bases not matched to a gene: 8. The length of the CDR3 is 18 residues. Here the CDR3 DNA reads TGTGCCAGCAGTTTATGGGGTGGGACAGGCTTCGGGGCCAACGTCCTGACTTTC. This gives the protein CASSLWGGTGFGANVLTF.

CDR3 sequence (DNA): TGCAGCGTTAGTTGGAGCACCGGGGAGCTGTTTTTT. As protein: CSVSWSTGELFF. The chain employs TRBV29-1 and TRBJ2-2; no definite D call. CDR1 and CDR2 (germline): SQVTM, ANQGSEA. This CDR3 has 12 amino acids. The ends were cut back, 5 bases at V and 4 bases at J, with 8 bases in the middle.

The chain couples TRBV11-2 to TRBJ2-6; D is undetermined. CDR1 is SGHAT and CDR2 is FQNNGV in the germline V gene. The V end lost 3 bases, the J end lost 2 bases, and 11 bases lay between the germline ends. This CDR3 has 16 residues. For the CDR3, the DNA is TGTGCCAGCAGCTTTTTAACAGCCACTGGGGCCAACGTCCTGACTTTC. It yields the protein CASSFLTATGANVLTF.

V gene TRBV11-2 combines with J gene TRBJ2-5, with TRBD2 identical over 7 bases. Trimming took 0 bases from V and 7 from J; bases not matched to a gene: 8. CDR1 is SGHAT and CDR2 is FQNNGV in the germline V gene. The CDR3 runs 15 residues. The CDR3 nucleotides are TGTGCCAGCAGCTTAGAAGGTACTAGCGCCCGGACCCAGTACTTC. Translation: CASSLEGTSARTQYF.

This clone was recorded a few times. The rearrangement links TRBV7-9 to TRBJ1-1; no clear D. V lost 1 base and J lost 5, with 11 bases in between. The germline V gene encodes CDR1 SEHNR and CDR2 FQNEAQ (reference sequence). The length of the CDR3 is 14 residues. In nucleotides, the CDR3 is TGTGCCAGCAGCTTAGTGAGCCCGGGAACTGAAGCTTTCTTT. It encodes CASSLVSPGTEAFF.